This T cell receptor beta chain was retrieved from a study of T cell responses to AZD1222 COVID-19 vaccine. Sequenced by immunoSEQ multiplex PCR; TCRdb stores in-frame clones only, minus some. The sample includes about 130,000 clones, around 90% of them seen just once. Sequences were derived from peripheral blood, sampled on day 0 of AZD1222 vaccination. This receptor was obtained from an adult in good health.

The CDR3 sequence: CATSRDLGSGTPLHF. CDR3 coding DNA: TGTGCCACCAGCAGAGATCTTGGCAGTGGGACACCCCTCCACTTT. The J gene is TRBJ1-6, the V gene TRBV15; D gene unclear. Trimming removed 0 bases at V and 11 bases at J, with 14 bases between. This CDR3 comprises 15 residues. The germline V gene encodes CDR1 LNHNV and CDR2 YYDKDF (reference sequence).